A single sample gave rise to the 10 T cell receptor beta chains below, sequenced in a study of cytomegalovirus exposure and HLA in healthy donors. Profiling relied on immunoSEQ multiplex PCR, and the TCRdb table lists in-frame clones only, not all of them. The sample lists about 170,000 clones, under 90% occurring once. The sample consisted of PBMCs. These TCRs come from a man in his late teens or twenties in good health and CMV-seropositive.

The chain has TRBV29-1 and TRBJ2-5, with a weak D call TRBD1 (5 bases). The V end was cut by 3 bases, the J end by 2 bases, with 7 bases between. This CDR3 region has 12 residues. Germline lookup yields CDR1 SQVTM and CDR2 ANQGSEA. In nucleotides, the CDR3 is TGCAGCGTTGACCGACAGCAAGAGACCCAGTACTTC. Encoded protein: CSVDRQQETQYF.

Comments on this clone: The junction shows a germline mismatch at one end, possibly a read error. V and J are TRBV7-7 and TRBJ2-1; D is unclear. CDR3 length: 17 residues. The germline CDR1 and CDR2 sequences are SSHAT and FNYEAQ (reference sequence). The CDR3 loop reads CASSLFQATGSYNEQFF. In DNA form, the CDR3 reads TGTGCTAGCAGCTTATTTCAGGCTACTGGCTCCTACAATGAGCAGTTCTTC.

The chain joins TRBV7-9 to TRBJ2-2, with TRBD2 matching over 12 bases. CDR1 and CDR2 (germline): SEHNR, FQNEAQ (reference sequence). Losses at the gene ends were 1 base for V and 7 bases for J; bases not matched to a gene: 7. CDR3 length: 17 amino acids. The CDR3, as DNA: TGTGCCAGCAGCTTAGAGCCGGGACTAGCGGGCCTCGGGGAGCTGTTTTTT. It translates to CASSLEPGLAGLGELFF.

This rearrangement joins TRBV11-3 to TRBJ1-1, with unresolved D. In germline, CDR1 is SGHNT, CDR2 YENEEA. The V gene lost 3 bases and the J gene lost 5 bases, with 10 bases spanning the gap. CDR3 size: 13 residues. The CDR3 nucleotides are TGTGCCAGCAGCTTCCAGCACGGGACTGAAGCTTTCTTT. It is translated as CASSFQHGTEAFF.

The chain carries TRBV28 and TRBJ1-1; 7 bases match TRBD1. V was clipped by 5 bases and J by 6 bases; unmatched bases: 6. Per germline, CDR1 MDHEN and CDR2 SYDVKM. This CDR3 is 13 amino acids long. This CDR3 is CASSLGQVAEAFF. The DNA of the CDR3 is TGTGCCAGCAGTCTCGGACAGGTAGCTGAAGCTTTCTTT.

This chain links TRBV19 with TRBJ2-6; D gene uncertain. Germline V gene sequence: CDR1 LNHDA, CDR2 SQIVND (reference sequence). This CDR3 comprises 17 residues. V was cut by 7 bases and J by 0 bases, with 16 bases left in between. The CDR3 reads CASMIQAAISGANVLTF. CDR3 DNA sequence: TGTGCCAGTATGATCCAGGCCGCTATCTCTGGGGCCAACGTCCTGACTTTC.

The sample holds one count of this clone. The chain joins TRBV9 to TRBJ2-4; TRBD2 matches at 14 bases. The germline V gene has CDR1 SGDLS and CDR2 YYNGEE. Losses at the gene ends were 4 bases for V and 5 bases for J; bases not matched to a gene: 2. This CDR3 has 15 amino acids. This chain's CDR3 is CASSPGLAGENIQYF. The DNA for the CDR3 is TGTGCCAGCAGCCCGGGACTAGCGGGAGAAAACATTCAGTACTTC.

This chain connects TRBV4-2 to TRBJ2-1, with 7 bases lining up with TRBD2. This CDR3 contains 17 residues. The germline CDR1 and CDR2 sequences are LGHNA and YNFKEQ. The V segment lost 4 bases and the J segment 8 bases; nucleotides outside the gene matches: 17. CDR3 residues: CASSPGGGGGRLDEQFF. The CDR3 nucleotides read TGTGCCAGCAGCCCTGGCGGCGGCGGCGGGAGATTAGATGAGCAGTTCTTC.

The genes are TRBV2 and TRBJ2-3; 8 nucleotides align to TRBD2. CDR1 is SNHLY, CDR2 FYNNEI, per germline. This CDR3 has 15 amino acids. V lost 7 bases and J lost 3; bases outside the gene matches: 9. CDR3 coding DNA: TGTGCCAGCATCCTCAGCGGGAGTTCGACAGATACGCAGTATTTT. Its protein is CASILSGSSTDTQYF.

The chain has TRBV30 and TRBJ1-2; a possible D gene is TRBD1 (6 bases). V was pared by 1 base and J by 8 bases, with 14 bases between. The CDR3 sequence is 13 residues long. The germline gives CDR1 GTSNPN, CDR2 SVGIG (reference sequence). This CDR3 is CAWSGTGPVGYTF. The CDR3 DNA is TGTGCCTGGAGTGGTACAGGGCCGGTCGGCTACACCTTC.